These T cell receptor beta chains were read from a single sample in a study of cytomegalovirus exposure and HLA in healthy donors. Produced via immunoSEQ multiplex PCR; TCRdb's table is partial and in-frame only. Of 150,000 to 170,000 clones in the sample, around 83% were seen once. Sequences were obtained from PBMCs. The receptors stem from a human donor in good health. The CDR3 runs from the conserved cysteine through the conserved F or W. The D gene is left open where the match is weak. Size is omitted from some rows. Given values are once, few, many or a class for expanded clones.

j_call clone_size d_call v_call cdr3_nt cdr3_aa
TRBJ1-3 . . TRBV6-6 TGTGCCAGCAGCCCCGCGGGCCTCTCTGGAAACACCATATATTTT CASSPAGLSGNTIYF
TRBJ2-7 . . TRBV29-1 TGCAGCTTCAGAAGTGCCTCCTACGAGCAGTACTTC CSFRSASYEQYF
TRBJ1-2 . . TRBV27 TGTGCCAGCAGTTTATTTTCAGGCCGTCTTAACTATGGCTACACCTTC CASSLFSGRLNYGYTF
TRBJ1-1 . . TRBV18 TGTGCCAGCTCACCGAGACAGGATGAAGCTTTCTTT CASSPRQDEAFF
TRBJ1-4 few . TRBV7-2 TGTGCCAGCAGCTTAGCGATACAGGGCGGCGGTGATGAAAAACTGTTTTTT CASSLAIQGGGDEKLFF
TRBJ1-2 . . TRBV6-1 TGTGCCAGCAGTGAACCCCCGGGTTACTTTAACACCTTC CASSEPPGYFNTF
TRBJ1-6 . . TRBV9 TGTGCCAGCAGCGTAGCCATGACTAGAGGGCCCCTCCACTTT CASSVAMTRGPLHF
TRBJ1-2 . . TRBV6-1 TGTGCCAGCAGTGAATTTAGTGGCTACACCTTC CASSEFSGYTF
TRBJ2-2 . TRBD1 TRBV7-2 TGTGCCAGCAGCAAAACGGGACAGATGAACACCGGGGAGCTGTTTTTT CASSKTGQMNTGELFF
TRBJ1-3 . . TRBV4-1 TGCGCCAGCAGCCAAGATAGGGGACTTCAAAACACCATATATTTT CASSQDRGLQNTIYF
TRBJ1-4 . TRBD1 TRBV29-1 TGCAGCGCTGGAGTACAGGGGGGAGATGAAAAACTGTTTTTT CSAGVQGGDEKLFF
TRBJ2-1 . TRBD1 TRBV7-8 TGTGCCAGCAGCTTAGCCGACAGGGAACTTCACAATGAGCAGTTCTTC CASSLADRELHNEQFF
TRBJ1-1 once TRBD1 TRBV5-4 TGTGCCAGCAGCTACCCATTCACAGGGGGAGACACTGAAGCTTTCTTT CASSYPFTGGDTEAFF
TRBJ1-3 . . TRBV19 TGTGCCAGTACTTCCTCGGGAGATGGAAACACCATATATTTT CASTSSGDGNTIYF
TRBJ2-1 . . TRBV9 TGTGCCAGCAGTCAGCTCGACGGAGACAATGAGCAGTTCTTC CASSQLDGDNEQFF
TRBJ1-2 . TRBD1 TRBV11-2 TGTGCCAGCAGCCCCGGACAGGGATGGGGCTACACCTTC CASSPGQGWGYTF
TRBJ1-6 . TRBD1 TRBV19 TGTGCCAGTAGCAAACGACCAGACAGGGTTTCACCCCTCCACTTT CASSKRPDRVSPLHF
TRBJ1-1 . . TRBV28 TGTGCCAGCAGCGTACCTCTCGGAGGGAACACTGAAGCTTTCTTT CASSVPLGGNTEAFF
TRBJ2-5 . TRBD2 TRBV6-5 TGTGCCAGCAGCTTGCGGGGGGCGGACGGGGAGACCCAGTACTTC CASSLRGADGETQYF
TRBJ2-5 . TRBD1 TRBV18 TGTGCCAGCTCACCGTTGGACAGGGGTAGTTGGGAGACCCAGTACTTC CASSPLDRGSWETQYF
TRBJ1-2 . . TRBV29-1 TGCAGCGTTGAAGTGGGACTCCATGAGAGAGGCTACACCTTC CSVEVGLHERGYTF
TRBJ2-5 . . TRBV5-6 TGTGCCAGCAGCTTGAGTAGAGAGACCCAGTACTTC CASSLSRETQYF
TRBJ1-5 once TRBD1 TRBV6-1 TGTGCCAGCAGTGAAAGGGACAGGGGGCTAGGTAGCAATCAGCCCCAGCATTTT CASSERDRGLGSNQPQHF
TRBJ2-5 . TRBD2 TRBV4-1 TGCGCCAGCAGCCAAGATGATGGGATAGCGGGAGGGCTGGGCCAAGAGACCCAGTACTTC CASSQDDGIAGGLGQETQYF
TRBJ2-2 . TRBD2 TRBV15 TGTGCCACCGCAAGGACGGGGAGGGCCGGGGAGCTGTTTTTT CATARTGRAGELFF
TRBJ1-1 . . TRBV7-3 TGTGCCAGCAGCTTATCAGGGAGGGACACTGAAGCTTTCTTT CASSLSGRDTEAFF
TRBJ1-2 . . TRBV7-9 TGTGCCAGCAGCACGCCGGGACTCGGTTTAGGCTACACCTTC CASSTPGLGLGYTF
TRBJ1-6 . TRBD1 TRBV7-8 TGTGCCAGCAGCCGAGACAGGGTGTGGAATTCACCCCTCCACTTT CASSRDRVWNSPLHF
TRBJ1-5 . . TRBV1 TGCACCAGCCCAAAGGGAGTCGGCAATCAGCCCCAGCATTTT CTSPKGVGNQPQHF
TRBJ2-7 . TRBD1 TRBV5-4 TGTGCCAGCAGCCCTACCGGGACAGGGACCGACGAGCAGTACTTC CASSPTGTGTDEQYF
TRBJ1-2 . . TRBV6-1 TGTGCCAGCAGTGACCTATGGTTGGTTAGCTATGGCTACACCTTC CASSDLWLVSYGYTF
TRBJ1-5 . . TRBV2 TGTGCCAGCAATTACCAGTCCGCCCAGCCCCAGCATTTT CASNYQSAQPQHF
TRBJ2-7 . . TRBV27 TGTGCCAGCCGCCTCAGGGCCCACTACGAGCAGTACTTC CASRLRAHYEQYF
TRBJ2-7 . TRBD1 TRBV28 TGTGCCAGCAGCCACAGGGGAGACGGGGAGCAGTACTTC CASSHRGDGEQYF
TRBJ2-1 . TRBD1 TRBV10-2 TGCGCCAGCAGAGGACAGGGGGCCTACAATGAGCAGTTCTTC CASRGQGAYNEQFF
TRBJ2-3 . . TRBV6-5 TGTGCCAGCAGTTACGGCGGGCATGGGCGTACAGATACGCAGTATTTT CASSYGGHGRTDTQYF
TRBJ1-5 . TRBD1 TRBV19 TGTGCCAGTACCCAAAGGGGACAGCTTAATCAGCCCCAGCATTTT CASTQRGQLNQPQHF
TRBJ2-4 . TRBD1 TRBV5-6 TGTGCCAGCAGCTTTGGACAGGGGGAGGACATTCAGTACTTC CASSFGQGEDIQYF
TRBJ2-7 . TRBD1 TRBV7-2 TGTGCCAGCAGCTTGGTTGGACAGGGGGCGTACGAGCAGTACTTC CASSLVGQGAYEQYF
TRBJ2-7 . . TRBV28 TGTGCCAGCAGTTGGTTGGCGGGACTCTACGAGCAGTACTTC CASSWLAGLYEQYF
TRBJ2-5 . TRBD1 TRBV4-3 TGCGCCAGCAGCCAAGAGGGGGGACAGGGGTTAGAGACCCAGTACTTC CASSQEGGQGLETQYF
TRBJ2-2 . . TRBV27 TGTGCCAGCACTTACACCGGGGAGCTGTTTTTT CASTYTGELFF
TRBJ2-1 . TRBD2 TRBV27 TGTGCCAGCAGTCGCCCTAGCGGATCCTACAATGAGCAGTTCTTC CASSRPSGSYNEQFF
TRBJ1-1 . . TRBV5-6 TGTGCCAGCAGCTTGGAGGAGTCTAGGAACACTGAAGCTTTCTTT CASSLEESRNTEAFF
TRBJ2-7 once . TRBV28 TGTGCCAGCTCGACAACTTACGAGCAGTACTTC CASSTTYEQYF
TRBJ2-2 . . TRBV5-1 TGCGCCAGCACCCTAAGAAACAGGGCCCAGAGAGGGGAGCTGTTTTTT CASTLRNRAQRGELFF
TRBJ1-6 . . TRBV7-2 TGTGCCAGCAGCGGATCCGGGACTCCAAATTCACCCCTCCACTTT CASSGSGTPNSPLHF
TRBJ2-7 . TRBD2 TRBV30 TGTGCCTGGGGGACTAGCGGGTACTACGAGCAGTACTTC CAWGTSGYYEQYF
TRBJ1-1 few TRBD1 TRBV14 TGTGCCAGCAGCCACTCAGGGGGCGAAGCTTTCTTT CASSHSGGEAFF
TRBJ1-4 . TRBD1 TRBV13 TGTGCCAGCAGCTCCCGGACAGGGATTGTTGAAAAACTGTTTTTT CASSSRTGIVEKLFF
TRBJ2-7 . . TRBV27 TGTGCCAGCAGGCTTTATCCGATAGCCTACGAGCAGTACTTC CASRLYPIAYEQYF
TRBJ2-5 . TRBD1 TRBV27 TGTGCCAGCAGTTTCCCACCTGGGACAGGGGAGGGAGAGACCCAGTACTTC CASSFPPGTGEGETQYF
TRBJ2-7 once TRBD2 TRBV9 TGTGCCAGCAGCCCGAGACTAGCGGAAACCTACGAGCAGTACTTC CASSPRLAETYEQYF
TRBJ2-7 . . TRBV13 TGTGCCAGCAGCGCGGGACCAACCGGGAACGAGCAGTACTTC CASSAGPTGNEQYF